This TCR beta chain was captured in a study of OX40 agonist ivuxolimab in advanced cancers. About the research overall: The patients received agonistic anti-OX40 (CD134) antibody ivuxolimab.

CDR3 length: 13 amino acids. Germline-derived CDR1 and CDR2 are SGDLS and YYNGEE. V shed 6 bases and J shed 3 bases, with 10 bases lying between them. Profiled with immunoSEQ multiplex PCR; TCRdb holds only in-frame clones, not every one. The table records around 65,000 clones, 70% to 90% of them present only once. This clone was seen just once. Its antigen is not known. General study findings and limits: Patients with a partial response at 0.1-3.0 mg/kg had among the lowest clonal expansion.

The chain uses TRBV9 and TRBJ1-5, with D possibly TRBD1 on 5 matching bases. Material: CD4+ or CD8+ T cells sorted from blood, obtained in a trial of the OX40 agonist ivuxolimab. The clonotype was recovered from an adult with an advanced solid tumor such as melanoma, head and neck, liver or kidney cancer. Written as DNA, the CDR3 is TGTGCCAGCACCCGGGGCCCCAATCAGCCCCAGCATTTT. This sequence encodes CASTRGPNQPQHF.